These T cell receptor beta chains were read from a single sample in a study of T-cell memory formation after mild COVID-19. TCRdb reprocessed the 5' RACE reads with MiXCR, giving one entry per CDR3 protein. This sample yields tens of thousands of distinct CDR3 sequences, of which roughly 25% are seen a single time; roughly 39% belongs to the top ten. Sequences were obtained from PBMCs or a T cell subset sorted from them (not recorded which). The source of these receptors is a man between 18 and 29 years old who had mild COVID-19 (a few samples of this study predate the infection). Cell type and time point are not known. The CDR3 runs from the conserved cysteine through the conserved F or W. A D gene is named only where the DNA matches it firmly. Size is stated for part of the rows, as once, few or many counts, or as a class when the clone is expanded.

.,TRBJ2-7,TRBV5-5,few,TGTGCCAGCAGCCCCACAGGTTTTCGGGGCTACGAGCAGTACTTC,CASSPTGFRGYEQYF
.,TRBJ2-7,TRBV7-9,.,TGTGCCAGCAGCCGTGGGCAGGGCATCTACGAGCAGTACTTC,CASSRGQGIYEQYF
TRBD2,TRBJ2-1,TRBV4-1,.,TGCGCCAGCAGCCAAGCTCTAGCGGGGGGGCCTAATGAGCAGTTCTTC,CASSQALAGGPNEQFF
.,TRBJ2-3,TRBV20-1,few,TGCAGTGCTAGGGAACTCCGGCGGTATAGCACAGATACGCAGTATTTT,CSARELRRYSTDTQYF
.,TRBJ2-3,TRBV12-3/TRBV12-4,few,TGTGCCAGCGGATGGGACGCCACAGATACGCAGTATTTT,CASGWDATDTQYF
.,TRBJ2-7,TRBV4-3,.,TGCGCCAGCAGCCAAGTACGGGACACAATCTACGAGCAGTACTTC,CASSQVRDTIYEQYF
.,TRBJ2-7,TRBV5-1,few,TGCGCCAGCAGGGAGGGGCCCGCCTACGAGCAGTACTTC,CASREGPAYEQYF
.,TRBJ1-2,TRBV4-3,.,TGCGCCAGCAGCCAAAGTCACACAGGCGCTAACTATGGCTACACCTTC,CASSQSHTGANYGYTF
.,TRBJ1-1,TRBV15,.,TGTGCCACCAGCAGAGACGCTGCGAAGAACACTGAAGCTTTCTTT,CATSRDAAKNTEAFF
TRBD1,TRBJ1-4,TRBV4-1,.,TGCGCCAGCAGCAAGCTCGACAGGGGCGGGACTGGAAAACTGTTTTTT,CASSKLDRGGTGKLFF
TRBD2,TRBJ2-1,TRBV6-4,.,TGTGCCAGCAGTCCCGCGGGGGGACAATACAATGAGCAGTTCTTC,CASSPAGGQYNEQFF
TRBD2,TRBJ2-1,TRBV5-1,few,TGCGCCAGCAGCTTTGGAGCGGGGTCCTACAATGAGCAGTTCTTC,CASSFGAGSYNEQFF
.,TRBJ1-6,TRBV3-1,few,TGTGCCAGCAGCCAAGAGTTGAGGGGTTCACCCCTCCACTTT,CASSQELRGSPLHF
.,TRBJ2-1,TRBV7-2,many,TGTGCCAGCAGTTCCGGAGGGAGCTCCTACAATGAGCAGTTCTTC,CASSSGGSSYNEQFF
.,TRBJ1-1,TRBV5-5,few,TGTGCCAGCAGCTTATGGGGGAACACTGAAGCTTTCTTT,CASSLWGNTEAFF
.,TRBJ2-7,TRBV5-1,few,TGCGCCAGCAGCTGGGGGACCTACGAGCAGTACTTC,CASSWGTYEQYF
TRBD2,TRBJ2-1,TRBV7-6,.,TGTGCCAGCAGCTTTCGCCCCCCGCTAGCGGGCTACAATGAGCAGTTCTTC,CASSFRPPLAGYNEQFF
TRBD2,TRBJ2-1,TRBV28,.,TGTGCCAGCAGTTTGTCACTAATTCGGGGGGACAATGAGCAGTTCTTC,CASSLSLIRGDNEQFF
TRBD2,TRBJ2-1,TRBV10-3,few,TGTGCCATCAGTGACGGGACTAGCCCCTATGAGCAGTTCTTC,CAISDGTSPYEQFF
TRBD1,TRBJ1-5,TRBV20-1,few,TGCAGTGCTGGGACAGAAACCTTCGGCAATCAGCCCCAGCATTTT,CSAGTETFGNQPQHF
.,TRBJ1-6,TRBV7-8,many,TGTGCCAGCAGCAATCCCATTACCGAGAGCTCCTATAATTCACCCCTCCACTTT,CASSNPITESSYNSPLHF
TRBD1,TRBJ2-5,TRBV29-1,few,TGCAGCGTGCCGACAGGGTGGGAGACCCAGTACTTC,CSVPTGWETQYF
.,TRBJ1-2,TRBV13,many,TGTGCCAGCAGCGCCGGGACTTCGGGAGGCTACACCTTC,CASSAGTSGGYTF
.,TRBJ1-2,TRBV4-1,few,TGCGCCAGCAGCCAAGGGGCGGGGGGTCCTGGCTACACCTTC,CASSQGAGGPGYTF
.,TRBJ2-4,TRBV20-1,.,TGCAGTGCTAGAGATATTAGTCGGAACATTCAGTACTTC,CSARDISRNIQYF
TRBD1,TRBJ2-2,TRBV15,.,TGTGCCACCAGCCGCCGGGACAGGTCAACCACCGGGGAGCTGTTTTTT,CATSRRDRSTTGELFF
.,TRBJ2-4,TRBV20-1,.,TGCAGTGCTAGTCCCCGGAACGAAAACATTCAGTACTTC,CSASPRNENIQYF
.,TRBJ2-3,TRBV7-3,many,TGTGCCAGCAGCTTGGGGGGGCTACTCACAGATACGCAGTATTTT,CASSLGGLLTDTQYF
TRBD2,TRBJ2-3,TRBV9,.,TGTGCCAGCAGCGAGCTAGCGGCAGATACGCAGTATTTT,CASSELAADTQYF
.,TRBJ2-1,TRBV6-2/TRBV6-3,.,TGTGCCAGCAGTTACCGGGTGGGTGAGCAGTTCTTC,CASSYRVGEQFF
.,TRBJ1-2,TRBV7-3,few,TGTGCCAGCAGCCCTTATAGGGGGGAAGAGAATGGCTACACCTTC,CASSPYRGEENGYTF
.,TRBJ2-7,TRBV4-2,.,TGTGCCAGCAGCCAAGATAACCCAGGGAACGAGCAGTACTTC,CASSQDNPGNEQYF
.,TRBJ1-2,TRBV12-3/TRBV12-4,few,TGTGCCAGCAGTTCCGGGGGTGGCGATGGCTACACCTTC,CASSSGGGDGYTF
.,TRBJ1-1,TRBV27,few,TGTGCCAGCAGTTTAGAGGTGGGGGGAGAAGCTTTCTTT,CASSLEVGGEAFF
.,TRBJ2-3,TRBV12-3/TRBV12-4,many,TGTGCCAGCAGCTTCGGAGGGGGCACAGATACGCAGTATTTT,CASSFGGGTDTQYF